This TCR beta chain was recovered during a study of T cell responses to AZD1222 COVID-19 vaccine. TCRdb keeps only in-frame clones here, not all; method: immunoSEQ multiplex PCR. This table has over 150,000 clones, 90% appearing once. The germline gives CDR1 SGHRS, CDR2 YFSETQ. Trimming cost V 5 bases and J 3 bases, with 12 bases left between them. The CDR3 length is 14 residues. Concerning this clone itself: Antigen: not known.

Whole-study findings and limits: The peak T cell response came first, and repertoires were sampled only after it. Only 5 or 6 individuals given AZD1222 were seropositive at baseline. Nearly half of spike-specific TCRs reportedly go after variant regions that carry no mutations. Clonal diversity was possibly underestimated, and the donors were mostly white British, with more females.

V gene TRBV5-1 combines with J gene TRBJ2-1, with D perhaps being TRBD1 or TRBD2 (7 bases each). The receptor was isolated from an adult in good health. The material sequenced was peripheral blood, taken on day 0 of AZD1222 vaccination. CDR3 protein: CASRRGTVYNEQFF. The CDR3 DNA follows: TGCGCCAGCAGGCGGGGGACAGTCTACAATGAGCAGTTCTTC.